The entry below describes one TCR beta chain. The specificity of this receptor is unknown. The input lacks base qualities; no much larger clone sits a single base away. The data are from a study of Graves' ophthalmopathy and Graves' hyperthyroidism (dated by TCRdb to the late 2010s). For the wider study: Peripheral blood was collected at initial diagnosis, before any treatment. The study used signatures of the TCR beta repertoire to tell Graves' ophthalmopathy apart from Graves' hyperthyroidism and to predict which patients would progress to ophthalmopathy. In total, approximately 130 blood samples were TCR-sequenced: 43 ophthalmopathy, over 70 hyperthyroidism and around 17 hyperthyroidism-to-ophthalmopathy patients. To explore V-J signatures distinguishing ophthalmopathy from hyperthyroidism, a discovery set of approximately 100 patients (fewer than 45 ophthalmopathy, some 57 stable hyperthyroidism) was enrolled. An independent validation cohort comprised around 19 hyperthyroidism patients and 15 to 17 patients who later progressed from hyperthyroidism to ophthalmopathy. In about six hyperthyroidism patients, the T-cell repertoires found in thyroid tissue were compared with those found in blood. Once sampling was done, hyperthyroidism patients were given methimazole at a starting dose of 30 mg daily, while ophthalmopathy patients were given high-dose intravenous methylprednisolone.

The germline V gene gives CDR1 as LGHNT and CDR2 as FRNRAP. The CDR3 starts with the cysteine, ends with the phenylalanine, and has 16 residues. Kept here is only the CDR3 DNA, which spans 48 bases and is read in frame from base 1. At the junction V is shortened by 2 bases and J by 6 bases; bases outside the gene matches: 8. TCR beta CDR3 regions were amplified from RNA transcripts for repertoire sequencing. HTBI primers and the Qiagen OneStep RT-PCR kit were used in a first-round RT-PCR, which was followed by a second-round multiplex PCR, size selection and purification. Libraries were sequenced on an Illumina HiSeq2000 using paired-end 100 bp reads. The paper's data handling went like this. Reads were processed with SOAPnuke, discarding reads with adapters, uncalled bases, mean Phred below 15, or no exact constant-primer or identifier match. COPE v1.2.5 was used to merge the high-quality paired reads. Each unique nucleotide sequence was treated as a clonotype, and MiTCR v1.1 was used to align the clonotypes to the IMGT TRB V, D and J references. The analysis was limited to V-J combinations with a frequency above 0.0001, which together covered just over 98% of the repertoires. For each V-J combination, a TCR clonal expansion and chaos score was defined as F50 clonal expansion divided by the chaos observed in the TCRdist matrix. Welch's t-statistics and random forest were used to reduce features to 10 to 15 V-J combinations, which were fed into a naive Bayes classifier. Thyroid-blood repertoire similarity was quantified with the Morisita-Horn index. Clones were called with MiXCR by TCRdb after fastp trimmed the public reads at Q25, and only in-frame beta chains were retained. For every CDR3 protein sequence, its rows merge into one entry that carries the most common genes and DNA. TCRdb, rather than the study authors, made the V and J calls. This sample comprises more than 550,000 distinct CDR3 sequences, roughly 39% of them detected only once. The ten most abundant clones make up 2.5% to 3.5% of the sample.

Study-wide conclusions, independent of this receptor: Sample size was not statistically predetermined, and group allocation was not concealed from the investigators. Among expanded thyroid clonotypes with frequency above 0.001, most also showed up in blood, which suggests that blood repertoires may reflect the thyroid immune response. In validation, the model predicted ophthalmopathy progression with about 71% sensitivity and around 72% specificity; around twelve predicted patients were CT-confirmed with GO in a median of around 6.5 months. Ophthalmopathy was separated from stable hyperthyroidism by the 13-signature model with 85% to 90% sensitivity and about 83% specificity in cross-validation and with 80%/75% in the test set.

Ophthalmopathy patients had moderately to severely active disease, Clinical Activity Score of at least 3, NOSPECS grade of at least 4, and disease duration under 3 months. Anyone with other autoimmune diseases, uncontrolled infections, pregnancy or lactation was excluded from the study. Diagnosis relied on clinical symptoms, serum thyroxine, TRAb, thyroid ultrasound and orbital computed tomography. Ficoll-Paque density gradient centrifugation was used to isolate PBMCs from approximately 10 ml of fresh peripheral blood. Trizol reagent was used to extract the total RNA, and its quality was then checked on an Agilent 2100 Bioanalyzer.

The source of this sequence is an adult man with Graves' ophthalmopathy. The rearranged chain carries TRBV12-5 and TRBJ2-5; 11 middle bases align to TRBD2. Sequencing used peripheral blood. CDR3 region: CASGLPPGLAVQTQYF. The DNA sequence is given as TGTGCTAGTGGTTTGCCCCCGGGACTAGCGGTACAGACCCAGTACTTC.